This passage covers 8 T cell receptor beta chains from one sample sequenced in a study of cytomegalovirus exposure and HLA in healthy donors. Primers: 60 Vbeta forward and 13 Jbeta reverse. Here immunoSEQ multiplex PCR was the method, and the copy in TCRdb shows in-frame clones only, minus some. This table holds 150,000 to 200,000 clones, 65% to 75% found once. The material sequenced was PBMCs. These receptors all come from a girl aged 10-17 years in good health and CMV-seronegative.

This clone was seen a few times. The rearrangement links TRBV5-1 to TRBJ1-1, with TRBD1 as a possible D gene (6 bases). The CDR3 is made up of 15 amino acids. Trimming took off 1 base at V and 0 bases at J, with 10 bases between the two ends. From germline, CDR1 is SGHRS and CDR2 YFSETQ. CDR3 region: CASSLRTDMNTEAFF. CDR3 sequence (DNA): TGCGCCAGCAGCTTGAGGACAGATATGAACACTGAAGCTTTCTTT.

J is TRBJ2-3 and V is TRBV2; D is possibly TRBD1 (6 bases). Germline V gives CDR1 SNHLY, CDR2 FYNNEI. The CDR3 contains 15 residues. The V and J ends lost 10 bases and 6 bases respectively, with 23 bases between them. The CDR3 spells CANRVKPQTHDTQYF. CDR3 in DNA: TGTGCCAACAGGGTAAAACCTCAAACTCACGATACGCAGTATTTT.

The gene calls are TRBV6-1 and TRBJ1-2, with D hard to call. This CDR3 region has 14 residues. Looked up from germline, CDR1 is MNHNS and CDR2 is SASEGT. V lost 2 bases and J 2 bases, leaving 9 bases between the germline ends. The CDR3 reads CASSELFRNYGYTF. In DNA form, the CDR3 reads TGTGCCAGCAGTGAATTATTCAGGAACTATGGCTACACCTTC.

This clone was detected a few times. The rearrangement uses TRBV15 and TRBJ1-6; 9 bases are a match to TRBD1. CDR1 and CDR2 (germline): LNHNV, YYDKDF (reference sequence). Trimming took 6 bases from V and 9 from J; bases not matched to a gene: 21. This CDR3 contains 19 residues. As DNA, the CDR3 is TGTGCCACCAGTTCGCCGGGACAGGGTCGGTCGGTCGAAACTTCACCCCTCCACTTT. Its protein product is CATSSPGQGRSVETSPLHF.

CDR3 sequence: CASSPDRARYEQYF. Written as DNA, the CDR3 is TGTGCCAGCAGCCCGGACAGGGCAAGGTACGAGCAGTACTTC. The chain has TRBV7-9 and TRBJ2-7; 8 nucleotides line up with TRBD1. V dropped 5 bases and J dropped 4; count of bases not matched to a gene: 7. Germline CDR1 reads SEHNR; CDR2 reads FQNEAQ (reference sequence). The CDR3 totals 14 residues. The variable domain in full, with the rest retrieved from reference TRBV7-9 and TRBJ2-7, is DTGVSQNPRHKITKRGQNVTFRCDPISEHNRLYWYRQTLGQGPEFLTYFQNEAQLEKSRLLSDRFSAERPKGSFSTLEIQRTEQGDSAMYLCASSPDRARYEQYFGPGTRLTVT.

This clone is a singleton in its sample. The chain is built from TRBV6-1 and TRBJ2-3; TRBD1 matches at 8 bases. The CDR3 has 15 residues. V trimming: 1 base; J trimming: 5 bases; junction bases outside the gene matches: 5. The germline gives CDR1 MNHNS, CDR2 SASEGT. This chain's CDR3 is CASSEVDRAGDTQYF. CDR3 nucleotides: TGTGCCAGCAGTGAAGTGGACAGGGCCGGAGATACGCAGTATTTT.

This sequence joins TRBV6-5 and TRBJ1-1; D not certain. The CDR3 is 12 amino acids. Per germline, CDR1 MNHEY and CDR2 SVGAGI. V lost 5 bases to trimming and J lost 5 bases, with 9 bases between them. CDR3 DNA: TGTGCCAGCAGTCACGAGTCGACTGAAGCTTTCTTT. Its protein product is CASSHESTEAFF.

The chain combines TRBV5-1 with TRBJ2-4, with 7 bases that match TRBD1. Germline lookup yields CDR1 SGHRS and CDR2 YFSETQ. V was clipped by 4 bases and J by 8 bases; unmatched bases: 9. The CDR3 has 14 amino acids. CDR3 coding DNA: TGCGCCAGCAGCCCCATTATCCAGGGGGACATTCAGTACTTC. This translates into CASSPIIQGDIQYF.